The next 9 T cell receptor beta chains were all read from a single sample in a study of blood T cells in healthy people across ages. Combining a sample-barcoded 5' primer with a J-beta primer mix, a second PCR ran for roughly 6 to 12 cycles. TCRdb reprocessed the 5' RACE reads via MiXCR and lists one record per CDR3 protein. The repertoire consists of 700,000 to 900,000 distinct CDR3 sequences, with roughly 25% occurring once and the leading ten covering 3%. These data were likewise used in another study, on T cells of mothers and their children.

The sample was blood. The receptors originated from a boy between 10 and 17 years old in good health.

J is TRBJ2-5 and V is TRBV20-1, with D tentatively TRBD1 or TRBD2 (7 bases each). This CDR3 has 14 residues. Per the germline V gene, CDR1 is DFQATT and CDR2 is SNEGSKA (reference sequence). In nucleotides, the CDR3 is TGCAGCGTCCGTCAGGGGGGGACCACCGAGACCCAGTACTTC. This sequence encodes CSVRQGGTTETQYF.

This clonotype has ten or more counts. The chain uses TRBV7-2 and TRBJ1-1; D not certain. From germline, CDR1 is SGHTA and CDR2 FQGNSA. The V end lost 4 bases, the J end lost 1 base, and 10 bases lay between the germline ends. The CDR3 consists of 14 residues. DNA for the CDR3: TGTGCCAGCAGCTACACCGGAGGGAACACTGAAGCTTTCTTT. This sequence encodes CASSYTGGNTEAFF.

In the case of this clonotype: A read error is likely, as this CDR3 ends without the conserved phenylalanine or tryptophan. CDR3 protein: CSAGRTRSRETQYS. CDR3 DNA sequence: TGCAGTGCTGGACGGACCAGGTCGAGGGAGACCCAGTACTCC. V and J are TRBV20-1 and TRBJ2-5; the D is unclear. Per the germline V gene, CDR1 is DFQATT and CDR2 is SNEGSKA (reference sequence). The CDR3 extends over 14 amino acids. The V end lost 5 bases, the J end lost 5 bases, and 18 bases lay between the germline ends.

V usage is TRBV5-1 and J usage is TRBJ2-1; D perhaps matches TRBD2 (6 bases). Germline V gene sequence: CDR1 SGHRS, CDR2 YFSETQ. This CDR3 is built from 17 residues. With 1 base removed from V and 0 bases from J, the gap between germline ends came to 14 bases. CDR3 in DNA: TGCGCCAGCAGCTTGTGGGGCGGGGCGAGCTCCTACAATGAGCAGTTCTTC. This translates into CASSLWGGASSYNEQFF. Based on the CDR3 plus reference TRBV5-1 and TRBJ2-1, the full variable domain is KAGVTQTPRYLIKTRGQQVTLSCSPISGHRSVSWYQQTPGQGLQFLFEYFSETQRNKGNFPGRFSGRQFSNSRSEMNVSTLELGDSALYLCASSLWGGASSYNEQFFGPGTRLTVL.

This clonotype was seen more than once but under ten times. The gene calls are TRBV5-1 and TRBJ2-1, with 8 positions matching TRBD2. Germline values: CDR1 SGHRS, CDR2 YFSETQ. CDR3 size: 15 residues. Losses at the gene ends were 2 bases for V and 7 bases for J; bases not matched to a gene: 8. The CDR3 is CASSFAGGATNEQFF. The CDR3 DNA follows: TGCGCCAGCAGCTTCGCCGGGGGGGCCACGAATGAGCAGTTCTTC.

V is TRBV28 and J is TRBJ2-7; D might be TRBD1 (5 bases). The germline V and J ends were trimmed by 2 bases and 5 bases, with 13 bases remaining between them. The CDR3 runs 14 residues. Germline V gene data show CDR1 as MDHEN and CDR2 as SYDVKM. CDR3 DNA sequence: TGTGCCAGCAGTTTAGGGCAGGGTCTTGACGAGCAGTACTTC. Translating it yields CASSLGQGLDEQYF.

V gene TRBV14 combines with J gene TRBJ1-3; tentatively, D is TRBD1 (6 bases). Germline V CDR1 and CDR2: SGHDN, FVKESK. V lost 4 bases and J 0 bases, leaving 13 bases between the germline ends. CDR3 size: 16 residues. The CDR3 spells CASSLYRAYSGNTIYF. CDR3 in DNA: TGTGCCAGCAGCCTCTACAGGGCCTACTCTGGAAACACCATATATTTT.

This clonotype was seen a few times. The chain joins TRBV5-1 to TRBJ2-1; 9 bases align to TRBD2. Losses at the gene ends were 4 bases for V and 2 bases for J; bases not matched to a gene: 10. Germline V gives CDR1 SGHRS, CDR2 YFSETQ. This CDR3 contains 17 residues. The CDR3 DNA follows: TGCGCCAGCAGCCCTACTAGCGGGCGGAGGCCCTACAATGAGCAGTTCTTC. Translating it yields CASSPTSGRRPYNEQFF.

This rearrangement joins TRBV5-1 to TRBJ2-5; a possible D gene is TRBD2 (5 bases). This CDR3 spans 15 amino acids. Germline V gene sequence: CDR1 SGHRS, CDR2 YFSETQ. The V gene lost 4 bases and the J gene lost 1 base, with 14 bases spanning the gap. The CDR3 DNA sequence: TGCGCCAGCAGCATTTGGGCGGGTGCCCAAGAGACCCAGTACTTC. Protein: CASSIWAGAQETQYF.